The 5 T cell receptor beta chains presented below share a single source sample, sequenced in a study of cytomegalovirus exposure and HLA in healthy donors (dated by TCRdb to about 2017). Libraries were constructed by the immunoSEQ multiplex PCR assay. This immuneACCESS table, as held by TCRdb, lists in-frame sequences with V and J called but not all clones. Of the missing ones, under half trace to an unresolved V gene in checked studies; the others have no known cause. The sample table contains more than 250,000 clones; only one count was recorded for 86% of them. The top ten constitute about 0.91% of the sample. The sample was PBMCs. The receptors shown here come from a woman aged 18-29 years in good health and CMV-seronegative.

V is TRBV18 and J is TRBJ1-1; TRBD1 matches at 7 bases. Trimming at V came to 6 bases and at J to 1 base, leaving 5 bases not matched to a gene. CDR3 size: 14 residues. Germline V gene data show CDR1 as KGHSH and CDR2 as LQKENI. The CDR3, as DNA: TGTGCCAGCTCCGCGACAGGGACGAACACTGAAGCTTTCTTT. Amino acids: CASSATGTNTEAFF.

Only a few counts were recorded for this clone. The chain joins TRBV6-5 to TRBJ2-7, with 7 nucleotides matching TRBD1. The V gene's germline CDR1 is MNHEY and CDR2 SVGAGI. This CDR3 contains 15 residues. V was clipped by 6 bases and J by 4 bases; unmatched bases: 12. DNA of the CDR3: TGTGCCAGCAGCCGTTCGGGACAGAGAGTATACGAGCAGTACTTC. Encoded protein: CASSRSGQRVYEQYF.

The rearrangement joins TRBV27 to TRBJ2-1; D might be TRBD2 (6 bases). The CDR3 has 16 amino acids. Per the germline V gene, CDR1 is MNHEY and CDR2 is SMNVEV (reference sequence). Trimming stripped 5 bases from V and 4 bases from J, with 18 bases between. CDR3 protein: CASSNNLAYPYNEQFF. The CDR3 nucleotides are TGTGCCAGCAGTAATAATCTAGCGTACCCATACAATGAGCAGTTCTTC.

This rearrangement joins TRBV6-1 to TRBJ1-1; unclear D gene. V shed 7 bases and J shed 11 bases, with 11 bases lying between them. Per the germline V gene, CDR1 is MNHNS and CDR2 is SASEGT. The CDR3 consists of 10 residues. The CDR3 nucleotides read TGTGCCAGCATTCACTTGCGCGCTTTCTTT. Translation: CASIHLRAFF.

V gene TRBV7-9 combines with J gene TRBJ2-2, with D possibly TRBD1 on 5 matching bases. The CDR3 spans 14 residues. Germline lookup yields CDR1 SEHNR and CDR2 FQNEAQ (reference sequence). V shed 10 bases and J shed 0 bases, with 12 bases lying between them. This CDR3 reads CATRTNANTGELFF. In DNA form, the CDR3 reads TGTGCCACCCGGACAAACGCGAACACCGGGGAGCTGTTTTTT.